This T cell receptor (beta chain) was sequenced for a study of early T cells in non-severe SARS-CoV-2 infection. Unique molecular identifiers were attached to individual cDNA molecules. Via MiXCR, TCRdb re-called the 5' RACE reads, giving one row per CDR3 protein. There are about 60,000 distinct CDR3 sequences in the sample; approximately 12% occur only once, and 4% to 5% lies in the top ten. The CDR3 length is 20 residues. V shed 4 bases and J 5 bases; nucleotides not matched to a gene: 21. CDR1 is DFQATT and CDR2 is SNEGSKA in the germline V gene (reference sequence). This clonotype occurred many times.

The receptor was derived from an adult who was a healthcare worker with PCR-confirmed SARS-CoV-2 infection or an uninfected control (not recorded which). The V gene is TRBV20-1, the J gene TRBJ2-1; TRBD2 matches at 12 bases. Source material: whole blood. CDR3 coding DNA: TGCAGTGCTATTGGGACTAGCGGGCTTTTATTGGGTTTACCTCACAATGAGCAGTTCTTC. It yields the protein CSAIGTSGLLLGLPHNEQFF.